The T cell receptor beta chain described here comes from a study of CD8 T cells in ankylosing spondylitis. Quantitative 5'-RACE with molecular barcodes generated TCR beta libraries. TCRdb redid the calling of the 5' RACE reads with MiXCR, one entry per CDR3 protein. The top ten hold 1% of the sample, which has some 450,000 distinct CDR3 sequences, 17% seen once. Findings and caveats of the study: A TCR beta motif of 7 to 9 highly homologous variants seemed to mark ankylosing spondylitis blood. Researchers report that disease-linked clones proved CD8+ and relatively rare in peripheral blood. Matched synovial fluid from ankylosing spondylitis patients was reported to be enriched for disease-linked clones. Earlier literature documents some of the motif variants in reactive arthritis synovial fluid and blood.

This clonotype was observed a handful of times. Its antigen is undetermined. This CDR3 has 14 residues. The V segment lost 5 bases and the J segment 4 bases; nucleotides outside the gene matches: 6. From germline, CDR1 is SGHTS and CDR2 YDEGEE. The sample consisted of blood, either unsorted or a sorted T cell fraction (not recorded which). V usage is TRBV5-8 and J usage is TRBJ2-5; 9 nucleotides line up with TRBD1. The clonotype was recovered from a male donor with ankylosing spondylitis. CDR3 DNA sequence: TGTGCCAGCAGACCACAGGGGGCTGGAGAGACCCAGTACTTC. It yields the protein CASRPQGAGETQYF.